These 26 T cell receptor beta chains were all obtained from the same sample, sequenced in a study of T cell responses to AZD1222 COVID-19 vaccine. Assay used: immunoSEQ multiplex PCR; TCRdb lists only in-frame clones, some missing. The sample contains 150,000 to 200,000 clones, almost 90% of which appear only once. Sequenced here: peripheral blood, sampled on day 0 of AZD1222 vaccination. Receptors originate from an adult in good health.

The V and J genes are TRBV29-1 and TRBJ1-2, with no clear D. This CDR3 region has 14 residues. The ends were cut back, 0 bases at V and 1 base at J, with 9 bases in the middle. Per the germline V gene, CDR1 is SQVTM and CDR2 is ANQGSEA. The CDR3 loop reads CSVEDEARNYGYTF. The CDR3 region has the DNA TGCAGCGTTGAAGATGAGGCACGTAACTATGGCTACACCTTC.

V usage is TRBV10-2 and J usage is TRBJ2-7; D possibly corresponds to TRBD1 (8 bases). This CDR3 is 20 amino acids long. Germline values: CDR1 WSHSY, CDR2 SAAADI. V shed 2 bases and J shed 1 base, with 27 bases lying between them. The DNA of the CDR3 is TGCGCCAGCAGTGAGACGCTAGACAGGGGCACAGCGGGGAGTTCCTACGAGCAGTACTTC. Its translation: CASSETLDRGTAGSSYEQYF.

The rearrangement links TRBV14 to TRBJ2-7; 8 nucleotides agree with TRBD1. This CDR3 contains 15 residues. Germline V gives CDR1 SGHDN, CDR2 FVKESK. Losses at the gene ends were 10 bases for V and 7 bases for J; bases not matched to a gene: 18. CDR3 residues: CATGSRAGGLGEQYF. The CDR3 nucleotides read TGTGCCACCGGATCCCGCGCAGGGGGCCTGGGTGAGCAGTACTTC.

The V and J genes are TRBV5-6 and TRBJ1-6; 8 nucleotides agree with TRBD1. The germline V gene has CDR1 SGHDT and CDR2 YYEEEE. This CDR3 contains 14 residues. V shed 4 bases and J 8 bases; nucleotides not matched to a gene: 5. The CDR3 region is CASSMDRVDSPLHF. CDR3 DNA sequence: TGTGCCAGCAGCATGGACAGGGTTGATTCACCCCTCCACTTT.

This clone was observed a handful of times. The chain couples TRBV5-8 to TRBJ2-2; no reliable D call. Trimming took off 0 bases at V and 4 bases at J, with 13 bases between the two ends. The CDR3 runs to 16 residues. The V gene's germline CDR1 is SGHTS and CDR2 YDEGEE. DNA for the CDR3: TGTGCCAGCAGCTTGGCTCTAGTTCTGCCCACCGGGGAGCTGTTTTTT. Amino acid sequence: CASSLALVLPTGELFF.

This chain connects TRBV6-6 to TRBJ2-7; D possibly corresponds to TRBD2 (6 bases). This CDR3 is built from 14 residues. The V gene's germline CDR1 is MNHNY and CDR2 SVGAGI (reference sequence). Trimming removed 4 bases at V and 0 bases at J, with 10 bases between. The DNA of the CDR3 is TGTGCCAGCAGTTTGGAGACTAGCTCCTACGAGCAGTACTTC. It codes for CASSLETSSYEQYF.

The chain is built from TRBV24-1 and TRBJ1-2; the D gene is possibly TRBD1 (6 bases). Looked up from germline, CDR1 is KGHDR and CDR2 is SFDVKD. This CDR3 contains 13 residues. The V and J ends lost 3 bases and 6 bases respectively, with 10 bases between them. CDR3 coding DNA: TGTGCCACCAGTGATCCGGGGGCGGATGGCTACACCTTC. This gives the protein CATSDPGADGYTF.

The V and J genes are TRBV5-4 and TRBJ2-5; D uncertain. Trimming stripped 4 bases from V and 5 bases from J, with 9 bases between. The CDR3 is made up of 12 amino acids. The germline V gene encodes CDR1 SGHNT and CDR2 YYREEE (reference sequence). The CDR3 DNA reads TGTGCCAGCAGCCCGAGCGCGGAGACCCAGTACTTC. Amino acids: CASSPSAETQYF.

The V call is TRBV19, the J call TRBJ1-1; 7 bases agree with TRBD1. With V trimmed by 5 bases and J by 8 bases, 8 bases remained unmatched. The CDR3 covers 13 residues. Germline loops: CDR1 LNHDA, CDR2 SQIVND (reference sequence). CDR3 residues: CASSLIVDREAFF. The CDR3 DNA reads as TGTGCCAGTAGTCTTATCGTGGACAGGGAAGCTTTCTTT.

This chain connects TRBV7-2 to TRBJ1-1, with D unclear. CDR1 and CDR2 (germline): SGHTA, FQGNSA. This CDR3 is built from 13 residues. Deletions cut 1 base from V and 5 bases from J, with 8 bases between. This CDR3 is CASSLGEGTEAFF. In DNA, the CDR3 is TGTGCCAGCAGCTTAGGTGAGGGAACTGAAGCTTTCTTT.

The count of this clone is one. The rearrangement uses TRBV5-4 and TRBJ2-7, with D possibly matching TRBD2 (7 bases). The length of the CDR3 is 11 residues. Germline V lookup: CDR1 SGHNT, CDR2 YYREEE (reference sequence). CDR3: CAGGDRDEQYF. CDR3 nucleotide sequence: TGTGCAGGGGGGGATAGGGACGAGCAGTACTTC.

The chain carries TRBV24-1 and TRBJ2-3; a weak D match, TRBD2 (5 bases). Germline V gives CDR1 KGHDR, CDR2 SFDVKD. The germline V and J ends were trimmed by 4 bases and 0 bases, with 16 bases remaining between them. The CDR3 consists of 17 residues. CDR3 sequence: CATSDSQRAASTDTQYF. The CDR3 nucleotides read TGTGCCACCAGTGACAGCCAGAGGGCGGCTAGCACAGATACGCAGTATTTT.

The chain carries TRBV7-9 and TRBJ2-5, with TRBD1 as a possible D gene (8 bases). The CDR3 runs 19 residues. The V end lost 5 bases, the J end lost 4 bases, and 29 bases lay between the germline ends. Germline CDR1 reads SEHNR; CDR2 reads FQNEAQ (reference sequence). The CDR3 sequence is CASSHSRKTGEGIGETQYF. CDR3 bases: TGTGCCAGCAGCCATTCCCGAAAGACAGGGGAGGGAATAGGAGAGACCCAGTACTTC. The full variable domain, its missing parts supplied by reference TRBV7-9 and TRBJ2-5, is DTGVSQNPRHKITKRGQNVTFRCDPISEHNRLYWYRQTLGQGPEFLTYFQNEAQLEKSRLLSDRFSAERPKGSFSTLEIQRTEQGDSAMYLCASSHSRKTGEGIGETQYFGPGTRLLVL.

The V call is TRBV27, the J call TRBJ1-2; D not resolved. Per the germline V gene, CDR1 is MNHEY and CDR2 is SMNVEV (reference sequence). Trimming cost V 3 bases and J 8 bases, with 10 bases left between them. CDR3 length: 12 amino acids. CDR3 nucleotide sequence: TGTGCCAGCAGTTTTTCGGGAGGGGGCTACACCTTC. Residues: CASSFSGGGYTF.

The chain uses TRBV5-4 and TRBJ2-5, with 15 bases aligning to TRBD2. The trim removed 0 bases at V and 1 base at J, leaving 4 bases unmatched. The CDR3 runs to 18 residues. The V gene's germline CDR1 is SGHNT and CDR2 YYREEE (reference sequence). The CDR3 reads CASSLGTSGGGPQETQYF. In DNA form, the CDR3 reads TGTGCCAGCAGCTTGGGGACTAGCGGGGGGGGGCCCCAAGAGACCCAGTACTTC. The variable domain in full, completed from reference TRBV5-4 and TRBJ2-5, reads ETGVTQSPTHLIKTRGQQVTLRCSSQSGHNTVSWYQQALGQGPQFIFQYYREEENGRGNFPPRFSGLQFPNYSSELNVNALELDDSALYLCASSLGTSGGGPQETQYFGPGTRLLVL.

Regarding this clone: In the same sample, other DNA sequences code for this CDR3. The V call is TRBV12-3 or TRBV12-4, the J call TRBJ1-5; D unresolved. The CDR3 has 12 amino acids. V was cut by 3 bases and J by 3 bases, with 3 bases left in between. The CDR3 DNA reads TGTGCCAGCAGTTTCTCCAATCAGCCCCAGCATTTT. Its protein is CASSFSNQPQHF.

The rearrangement links TRBV28 to TRBJ2-5; D might be TRBD1 or TRBD2, each matching 7 bases. The CDR3 runs to 16 residues. The V end was cut by 6 bases, the J end by 5 bases, with 22 bases between. From germline, CDR1 is MDHEN and CDR2 SYDVKM. The CDR3 region is CASSSGGGWEWETQYF. The CDR3 region has the DNA TGTGCCAGCAGCTCAGGGGGGGGCTGGGAGTGGGAGACCCAGTACTTC.

The chain combines TRBV30 with TRBJ1-5; a weak D match, TRBD1 (5 bases). With 1 base removed from V and 7 bases from J, the gap between germline ends came to 11 bases. The length of the CDR3 is 13 residues. Germline CDR1 and CDR2: GTSNPN and SVGIG (reference sequence). CDR3: CAWSAGPGQPQHF. The CDR3 DNA sequence: TGTGCCTGGAGTGCGGGACCGGGACAGCCCCAGCATTTT.

The CDR3 sequence is CASSISRGRGNSPLHF. The CDR3 nucleotides read TGTGCCAGTAGTATCAGTCGAGGGAGAGGTAATTCACCCCTCCACTTT. The rearrangement joins TRBV19 to TRBJ1-6; no clear D. This CDR3 has 16 amino acids. V lost 3 bases and J 6 bases, leaving 15 bases between the germline ends. CDR1 and CDR2 from the germline V gene are LNHDA and SQIVND (reference sequence).

The J gene is TRBJ2-1, the V gene TRBV5-4; TRBD2 is a possible D gene (5 bases). The CDR3 length is 14 residues. The germline gives CDR1 SGHNT, CDR2 YYREEE (reference sequence). With 5 bases removed from V and 3 bases from J, the gap between germline ends came to 12 bases. The CDR3 sequence: CASRPPEVYNEQFF. CDR3 bases: TGTGCCAGCAGGCCACCGGAGGTCTACAATGAGCAGTTCTTC.

This sequence joins TRBV5-1 and TRBJ1-2, with a possible D match to TRBD1 (6 bases). V lost 6 bases, J lost 7 bases, and 40 bases lay in between. Germline CDR1 and CDR2: SGHRS and YFSETQ. This CDR3 comprises 21 residues. CDR3 residues: CASISDVRKIAEGGQFSGYTF. CDR3 sequence (DNA): TGCGCCAGCATCTCCGACGTGCGTAAAATAGCAGAGGGGGGCCAATTCTCTGGCTACACCTTC.

This chain uses TRBV21-1 with TRBJ1-5; the table calls TRBD1, which could not be checked here. TRBV21-1 is designated a pseudogene. This CDR3 spans 20 amino acids. CDR3 region: CASSKAPITRGLLSNQPQHF. As DNA, the CDR3 is TGTGCCAGCAGCAAAGCGCCGATTACCAGGGGGCTTTTAAGCAATCAGCCCCAGCATTTT.

The V and J genes are TRBV7-9 and TRBJ2-1, with no clear D. Germline V gene data show CDR1 as SEHNR and CDR2 as FQNEAQ (reference sequence). The CDR3 covers 12 residues. Deletions cut 3 bases from V and 10 bases from J, with 10 bases between. The CDR3 loop is CASSFSSEEQFF. The DNA of the CDR3 is TGTGCCAGCAGCTTCAGCTCGGAAGAGCAGTTCTTC.

The chain recombines TRBV6-5 with TRBJ2-2; D is unclear. Trimming removed 7 bases at V and 4 bases at J, with 16 bases between. Germline V gene lookup returns CDR1 MNHEY and CDR2 SVGAGI. This CDR3 has 15 amino acids. CDR3 nucleotides: TGTGCCAGCACCCCCCCACTGGCCACCACCGGGGAGCTGTTTTTT. It encodes CASTPPLATTGELFF.

The CDR3 DNA reads TGTGCCAGCAGCCAAGTTTCGGCGAAAACGCAGTATTTT. Translated: CASSQVSAKTQYF. The chain joins TRBV3-1 (or the pseudogene TRBV3-2) to TRBJ2-3; D not resolved. The CDR3 consists of 13 residues. Germline CDR1 is LGHDT and CDR2 is YNNKEL (reference sequence). Trimming cost V 1 base and J 9 bases, with 11 bases left between them.

This rearrangement joins TRBV4-1 to TRBJ1-2; D is perhaps TRBD1 (6 bases). The CDR3 totals 14 residues. V gave up 3 bases and J gave up 2 bases, with 10 bases separating them. The germline CDR1 and CDR2 sequences are MGHRA and YSYEKL. Written as DNA, the CDR3 is TGCGCCAGCAGCCAGCCCGGACAGAACTATGGCTACACCTTC. It translates to CASSQPGQNYGYTF.